One T cell receptor beta chain is described in this entry. Its binding antigen is unknown. No much larger clone exists at a distance of one base, and base qualities are not known. At one collaborating source in Seattle, patients were enrolled during active infection and were followed longitudinally through the course of disease. Each collaborating institution followed its own protocols to collect whole blood in K2EDTA tubes. For TCRbeta analysis, collaborators shipped samples in one of three forms: frozen whole blood, isolated PBMCs, or DNA extracted from either of those sample types. TCRbeta CDR3 regions were amplified from genomic DNA by means of the immunoSEQ Assay, a bias-controlled multiplex PCR. The paper's processing steps were these. The number of nucleated cells in each sample was estimated by amplification of reference gene primers within the assay. Sequence reads were collapsed and filtered to measure the absolute abundance of every unique TCRbeta CDR3 rearrangement. Productive Simpson clonality was computed per sample as the square root of Simpson's diversity index over productive rearrangements. This immuneACCESS table, as held by TCRdb, lists in-frame sequences with V and J called but not all clones. Of the missing ones, under half trace to an unresolved V gene in checked studies; the others have no known cause. V, J and clone size reflect that table, while D and trimming were determined from the DNA. The sample table contains about 200,000 clones; only one count was recorded for nearly 90% of them. About a sixth of the sample rests with the top ten.

The entry originates in a study of blood T cell repertoires in COVID-19 (TCRdb year 2020). Background for the entire study: The collaborator samples originated in the United States, Italy and Spain and spanned the acute and convalescent phases of COVID-19. The prospective study material was composed of cDNA or gDNA derived from T cells, B-cell-depleted T cells, or PBMCs. The dataset comprised deeply sampled blood TCRbeta repertoires from subjects exposed to, actively infected with, or recovered from COVID-19. The repertoires were released in a freely available public database intended as a resource for research on the immune response to SARS-CoV-2. Samples were obtained from the ongoing ImmuneRACE study (first 160 participants) and from over a thousand subjects provided by 6 global collaborators. A de-identified subject ID, COVID-19 status, age in years and sex were almost always included in the sample metadata. Where available, HLA class I and class II types were obtained from metadata supplied by the sample provider rather than from assay-based typing.

Points the paper makes about the study in general: The quantity of clinical and demographic metadata differed by source and by participant and was supplied without curation.

The V and J ends are trimmed by 4 bases and 0 bases, leaving 10 bases between them. The CDR3, from cysteine to phenylalanine, totals 14 residues. Only the CDR3 DNA stays, 42 bases, in frame from base 1. Sequences LGHDT (CDR1) and YNNKEL (CDR2) are obtained from the germline V gene (reference sequence). The clonotype was recovered from a man aged 45-60 years with COVID-19, enrolled during active disease. What was sequenced was peripheral blood. The chain joins TRBV3-1 (or the pseudogene TRBV3-2) to TRBJ2-7; TRBD1 could be the D gene, as 5 bases match. CDR3 region: CASSPTVISYEQYF. DNA sequence: TGTGCCAGCAGCCCGACAGTGATCTCCTACGAGCAGTACTTC.